This T cell receptor (beta chain) comes out of a study of OX40 agonist ivuxolimab in advanced cancers. Study-wide context: Ivuxolimab was a fully human IgG2 agonistic monoclonal antibody targeting the costimulatory receptor OX40 (CD134). Intravenous ivuxolimab was administered to patients every 2 weeks at six dose levels: 0.01, 0.1, 0.3, 1.5, 3 and 10 mg/kg. Of the roughly 52 dose-escalation patients, hepatocellular carcinoma was present in roughly 19, melanoma in roughly 15, renal cell carcinoma in 9 and head and neck cancer in 9. A male proportion of under 85% and a mean age of 60 years, ranging from about 20 to 85, were recorded for the dose-escalation cohort. Prior anti-PD-1, anti-PD-L1 or anti-CTLA-4 therapy was permitted, and 30% to 45% of dose-escalation patients had received checkpoint inhibitors. Partial responses occurred in three dose-escalation patients: two with cutaneous melanoma and one with hepatocellular carcinoma. The purpose of peripheral TCRbeta sequencing was to test whether ivuxolimab changed TCR sequence diversity and led to clonal T-cell expansion. The paper reports the monotherapy dose-escalation portion (N of about 54 patients) of the phase I ivuxolimab trial.

The full study reports these points: At doses of 0.1 to 3.0 mg/kg, clonal expansion of both CD4+ and CD8+ blood T cells was observed from baseline to week 6. In the 0.1-3.0 mg/kg groups, partial responders had among the lowest normalized peripheral clonal expansion, particularly in CD8+ T cells. Low levels of normalized T-cell clonal expansion were also seen in some patients who did not respond. The antigen specificity of the clonally expanded peripheral T cells was not determined. On average, CD8+ T cells showed more expanded clones than CD4+ T cells after ivuxolimab.

Trimming leaves V shorter by 6 bases and J shorter by 8 bases, with the junction holding 9 bases beyond the gene matches. The CDR3 numbers 16 residues from cysteine through phenylalanine. Only the CDR3 part of the read is kept: 48 bases, read in frame from the first base. For CDR1 and CDR2, the germline V gene lists KGHSH and LQKENI. The trial excluded patients who had a history of autoimmune disease or who were on systemic immunosuppression. In every dose cohort, peripheral blood was drawn for TCR sequencing at baseline, cycle 4 day 1, and cycle 7 day 1. The samples were taken from a phase I, first-in-human, multicenter, open-label dose-escalation trial of ivuxolimab. The trial enrolled adults with locally advanced or metastatic head and neck squamous cell, hepatocellular, melanoma or renal cell carcinoma. Before TCR sequencing, CD4+ T cells and CD8+ T cells from peripheral blood were sorted into separate populations.

On this clone: Which antigen it targets is not known. No qualities accompany the bases; no much larger clone lies one base away.

For sequencing of the TCRbeta CDR3 region, genomic DNA was extracted from the sorted cells. TCRbeta CDR3 regions were sequenced using the immunoSEQ Assay. What TCRdb holds here is the immuneACCESS table cut down to in-frame rearrangements. Part of the clones is not present; checked against another copy, under half of the missing clones reflect an unresolved V gene, and the others are unexplained. The sample contains about 48,000 clones, about 81% of them found a single time. 7.3% of the sample goes to the ten largest clones. The sequence derives from an adult with an advanced solid tumor such as melanoma, head and neck, liver or kidney cancer. The V and J genes are TRBV18 and TRBJ2-1; 14 of the junction bases match TRBD2. Sample: CD4+ or CD8+ T cells sorted from blood, taken in a trial of the OX40 agonist ivuxolimab. The CDR3 loop reads CASSRLAGGPVDEQFF. The DNA sequence is as follows: TGTGCCAGCTCGCGACTAGCGGGAGGGCCAGTAGATGAGCAGTTCTTC.